This T cell receptor beta chain stems from a study of OX40 agonist ivuxolimab in advanced cancers. Context from the whole study: The costimulatory receptor OX40 (CD134) was targeted by ivuxolimab, a fully human IgG2 agonistic monoclonal antibody. Intravenous ivuxolimab was administered to patients every 2 weeks at six dose levels: 0.01, 0.1, 0.3, 1.5, 3 and 10 mg/kg. Of the roughly 51 dose-escalation patients, hepatocellular carcinoma was present in about 20, melanoma in around 15, renal cell carcinoma in 9 and head and neck cancer in 9. The dose-escalation cohort was approximately 83% male with a mean age of about 60 years, ranging from about 20 to 85. Prior anti-PD-1, anti-PD-L1 or anti-CTLA-4 therapy was permitted, and checkpoint inhibitors had been received by about 44% of dose-escalation patients. Partial responses were achieved by three dose-escalation patients, of whom one had hepatocellular carcinoma and two had cutaneous melanoma. Peripheral TCRbeta sequencing was intended to test whether TCR sequence diversity was altered and clonal T-cell expansion was caused by ivuxolimab. The monotherapy dose-escalation portion (N ≈ 56 patients) of the phase I ivuxolimab trial is reported in the paper. Paper-wide results and their limitations: At doses of 0.1 to 3.0 mg/kg, clonal expansion of both CD4+ and CD8+ blood T cells was observed from baseline to week 6. Low levels of normalized T-cell clonal expansion were also seen in some nonresponding patients. In the 0.1-3.0 mg/kg groups, partial responders had among the lowest normalized peripheral clonal expansion, particularly in CD8+ T cells. After ivuxolimab, more expanded clones were found on average in CD8+ T cells than in CD4+ T cells. Which antigens the clonally expanded peripheral T cells were specific for was not determined.

Of note for this clone: Its antigen target is currently unknown. Per-base quality was not reported, and no clone a single base away is much larger than it.

Patients with autoimmune disease history or receiving systemic immunosuppression were excluded from the trial. Peripheral blood for TCR sequencing was drawn from every dose cohort at baseline, at cycle 4 day 1 and at cycle 7 day 1. The samples were taken from a phase I, first-in-human, multicenter, open-label dose-escalation trial of ivuxolimab. The trial enrolled adults with locally advanced or metastatic head and neck squamous cell, hepatocellular, melanoma or renal cell carcinoma. Before TCR sequencing, CD4+ T cells and CD8+ T cells were sorted from peripheral blood as separate populations. Inclusive of the bounding cysteine and phenylalanine, the CDR3 is 11 residues long. Just the 33-base CDR3 DNA is kept, in frame starting at base 1. The germline V gene sets CDR1 to LGHNA and CDR2 to YNFKEQ. A distance of 8 bases separates the germline ends of V and J, which lose 5 bases and 6 bases respectively.

For sequencing of the TCRbeta CDR3 region, genomic DNA was extracted from the sorted cells. The immunoSEQ Assay was used to sequence the TCRbeta CDR3 regions. The immuneACCESS repertoire file appears here via TCRdb, limited to in-frame rearrangements. These files lack a portion of the clones; in checked studies, under half of the deficit traces to unresolved V genes, and the cause of the others is not known. A total of thousands of clones appear in this sample, roughly nine tenths of them only once. The biggest ten clones account for about 15% of the sample. Source: CD4+ or CD8+ T cells sorted from blood, taken in a trial of the OX40 agonist ivuxolimab. This sequence was found in an adult with an advanced solid tumor such as melanoma, head and neck, liver or kidney cancer. In this chain, TRBV4-2 is recombined with TRBJ2-7; the D gene is unclear. Here the CDR3 is given as CASSLGGEQYF. The bases are TGTGCCAGCAGCTTGGGCGGCGAGCAGTACTTC.